This T cell receptor beta chain was documented in a study of blood T cell repertoires in COVID-19. Study background: Samples of COVID-19 (acute and convalescent) were obtained from the United States, Italy and Spain. T cells, B-cell-depleted T cells, or PBMCs supplied cDNA or gDNA.

The V gene end was trimmed by 1 base and the J gene end by 8 bases; junction bases not matched to a gene: 7. The CDR3 contains 16 residues. From germline, CDR1 is SGHNT and CDR2 YYREEE (reference sequence). Per the original data handling: Cell counts per sample came from amplifying reference gene primers. Measured with immunoSEQ multiplex PCR; TCRdb has only the in-frame clones, and not every one. V and J calls and clone size are copied from that table; D and trimming were computed from the DNA. This table has 40,000 to 60,000 clones, roughly 83% appearing once. This sequence originates from a man over 45 with active COVID-19. The sample was peripheral blood. This chain uses TRBV5-4 with TRBJ1-6; 9 bases match TRBD1. This CDR3 reads CASSLTWDRVDSPLHF. The CDR3 bases are TGTGCCAGCAGCTTGACCTGGGACAGGGTGGATTCACCCCTCCACTTT.